The following is a T cell receptor (beta chain) sequence with its context. What it binds is not known. Blood was sampled at baseline, cycle 4 day 1, and cycle 7 day 1. Assay: immunoSEQ multiplex PCR; the TCRdb copy retains only in-frame clones and omits some. The repertoire holds some 50,000 clones, with over 65% as singletons. The CDR3 runs 14 residues. CDR1 is ENHRY, CDR2 SYGVKD, per germline. The trim removed 3 bases at V and 6 bases at J, leaving 4 bases unmatched. The data belong to a study of OX40 agonist ivuxolimab in advanced cancers. Study conclusions and caveats: Mean expanded clone counts were higher in CD8+ than CD4+ T cells.

The sample consisted of CD4+ or CD8+ T cells sorted from blood, taken in a trial of the OX40 agonist ivuxolimab. The TCR comes from an adult with an advanced solid tumor such as melanoma, head and neck, liver or kidney cancer. This sequence joins TRBV10-3 and TRBJ2-1, with 8 positions matching TRBD1. CDR3: CAISDSGQGNEQFF. Here the CDR3 DNA reads TGTGCCATCAGTGACTCCGGACAGGGCAATGAGCAGTTCTTC.